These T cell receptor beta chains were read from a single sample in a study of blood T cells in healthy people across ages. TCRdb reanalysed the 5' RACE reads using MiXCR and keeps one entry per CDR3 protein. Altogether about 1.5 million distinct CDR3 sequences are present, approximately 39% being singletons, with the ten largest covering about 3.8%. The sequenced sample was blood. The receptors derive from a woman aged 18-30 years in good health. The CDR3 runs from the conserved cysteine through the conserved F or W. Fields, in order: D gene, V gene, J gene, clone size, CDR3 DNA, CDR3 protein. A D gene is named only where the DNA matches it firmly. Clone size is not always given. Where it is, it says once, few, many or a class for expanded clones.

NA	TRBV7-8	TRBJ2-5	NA	TGTGCCAGCAGCCCACGTAGGGGCGGAACCCGGGAGACCCAGTACTTC	CASSPRRGGTRETQYF
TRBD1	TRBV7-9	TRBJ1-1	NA	TGTGCCAGCAGGCCCCGGGCAGGGGGCTCCACTGAAGCTTTCTTT	CASRPRAGGSTEAFF
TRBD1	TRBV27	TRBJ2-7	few	TGTGCCAGCAGTTTGGGACAGGTGAGCTCCTACGAGCAGTACTTC	CASSLGQVSSYEQYF
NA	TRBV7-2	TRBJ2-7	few	TGTGCCAGCAGCTTAAGGGCCCTAGAAGGGTACGAGCAGTACTTC	CASSLRALEGYEQYF
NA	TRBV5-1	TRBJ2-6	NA	TGCGCCAGCAGCTTGTTAACGACAGACCGCTCTGGGGCCAACGTCCTGACTTTC	CASSLLTTDRSGANVLTF
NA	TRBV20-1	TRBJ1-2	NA	TGCAGTGCAACTGTGGGGGGTAGCGGCTACACCTTC	CSATVGGSGYTF
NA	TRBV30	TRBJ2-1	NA	TGTGCCTGGAGTGTAGCCAGGGGGGTCTACGAGCAGTTCTTC	CAWSVARGVYEQFF
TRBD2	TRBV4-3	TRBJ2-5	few	TGCGCCAGCAGCCTTATGCGGACTAGTGATGAGCAGTACTTC	CASSLMRTSDEQYF
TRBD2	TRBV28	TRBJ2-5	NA	TGTGCCAGCAGTTCCTGGACTAGCGGCCCCCAAGAGACCCAGTACTTC	CASSSWTSGPQETQYF
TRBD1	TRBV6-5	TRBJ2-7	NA	TGTGTCATATCTCCGGGACAGGGCAATGAGCAGTACTTC	CVISPGQGNEQYF
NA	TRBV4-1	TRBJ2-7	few	TGCGCCAGCAGCCAAGAAGGTCGGAGAACCAATGAGCAGTACTTC	CASSQEGRRTNEQYF
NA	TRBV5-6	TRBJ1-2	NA	TGTGCCAGCAGCTTGGCCGGTCGAGTCTGGGGCTACACCTTC	CASSLAGRVWGYTF
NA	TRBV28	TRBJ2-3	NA	TGTGCCAGCTTCTCCCAAAAAGGGAGGCGAGGTGCAGATACGCAGTATTTT	CASFSQKGRRGADTQYF
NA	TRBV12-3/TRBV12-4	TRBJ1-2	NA	TGTGCCAGCAGTTTTTCTGAGGTCTACACCTTC	CASSFSEVYTF
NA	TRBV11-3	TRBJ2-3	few	TGTGCCAGCAGCTTGGGCAGCCATACGCAGTATTTT	CASSLGSHTQYF
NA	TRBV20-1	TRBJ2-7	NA	TGCAGTGCTCTACACAGCGGATCCTCCTACAATGAGCAGTACTTC	CSALHSGSSYNEQYF
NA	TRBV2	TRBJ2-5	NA	TGTGCCAGCAGTGGTTGGGGAACCCAGTACTTC	CASSGWGTQYF
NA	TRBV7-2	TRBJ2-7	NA	TGTGCCAGCAGCTCACAATCCGGGAGAATTACCTACGAGCAGTACTTC	CASSSQSGRITYEQYF
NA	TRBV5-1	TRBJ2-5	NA	TGCGCCAGCAGCTCATCGGGGGCTGAGACCCAGTACTTC	CASSSSGAETQYF
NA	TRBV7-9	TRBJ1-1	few	TGTGCCAGCAGCTTAGCGACAGGTTTTAACACTGAAGCTTTCTTT	CASSLATGFNTEAFF
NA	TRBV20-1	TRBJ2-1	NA	TGCAGTGCTAGGATGGGACCATACAATGAGCAGTTCTTC	CSARMGPYNEQFF
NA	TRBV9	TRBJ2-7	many	TGTGCCAGCAGTCGGGGGATCAACTACGAGCAGTACTTC	CASSRGINYEQYF
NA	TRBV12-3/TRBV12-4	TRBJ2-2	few	TGTGCCAGCAGTTTTGGAATCGGGGAGCTGTTTTTT	CASSFGIGELFF
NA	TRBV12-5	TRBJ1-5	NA	TGTGCTAGTGGTTTGGTGACCCTGGGGGGGGTAAGCAATCAGCCCCAGCATTTT	CASGLVTLGGVSNQPQHF
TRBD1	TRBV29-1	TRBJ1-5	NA	TGCAGCGTCTCGGACAGGGAGGGGCAGCCCCAGCATTTT	CSVSDREGQPQHF
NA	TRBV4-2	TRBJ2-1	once	TGTGCCAGCAGCCAAGTAGGTTCGGCAGGAAACGACGGGAATGAGCAGTTCTTC	CASSQVGSAGNDGNEQFF